The rows below give T cell receptor beta chains drawn from one sample of a study of blood T cell repertoires in COVID-19. Sequencing was performed with immunoSEQ multiplex PCR; in TCRdb, only in-frame clones are kept and a portion is missing. Of 300,000 to 450,000 clones listed, around 87% are singletons. The sample was peripheral blood. Receptor source: a woman under 40 with COVID-19, enrolled during active disease. Both conserved end residues are part of each CDR3. A D gene is named only where the DNA matches it firmly. Size is stated for part of the rows, as once, few or many counts, or as a class when the clone is expanded.

J	V	D	size	CDR3	DNA
TRBJ2-2	TRBV15	.	.	CATSRDLRVGGELFF	TGTGCCACCAGCAGAGATCTGAGGGTGGGAGGGGAGCTGTTTTTT
TRBJ2-1	TRBV24-1	TRBD2	.	CATSDRGGDRREQFF	TGTGCCACCAGTGACCGGGGGGGTGATAGACGCGAGCAGTTCTTC
TRBJ2-2	TRBV5-1	.	.	CASSLVMNTGELFF	TGCGCCAGCAGCTTGGTAATGAACACCGGGGAGCTGTTTTTT
TRBJ2-2	TRBV10-2	TRBD1	.	CARRGTGTGELFF	TGCGCCAGACGGGGGACAGGTACCGGGGAGCTGTTTTTT
TRBJ2-2	TRBV7-3	.	.	CASSSGLNTGELFF	TGTGCCAGCAGCTCGGGACTCAACACCGGGGAGCTGTTTTTT
TRBJ2-7	TRBV18	.	once	CASSPNRGSGEQYF	TGTGCCAGCTCACCAAACCGGGGGAGTGGAGAGCAGTACTTC
TRBJ2-7	TRBV5-6	.	.	CASSLVHLIYEQYF	TGTGCCAGCAGCTTGGTACACCTCATTTACGAGCAGTACTTC
TRBJ1-4	TRBV28	TRBD1	.	CASSLNRGNEKLFF	TGTGCCAGCAGTTTAAACAGGGGCAATGAAAAACTGTTTTTT
TRBJ2-1	TRBV9	TRBD1	once	CASSVDPRGSYNEQFF	TGTGCCAGCAGCGTAGACCCCAGGGGGTCCTACAATGAGCAGTTCTTC
TRBJ1-1	TRBV6-6	TRBD1	.	CASSDPTGGSEAFF	TGTGCCAGCAGTGACCCGACAGGGGGCTCTGAAGCTTTCTTT
TRBJ2-2	TRBV3-1/TRBV3-2	.	few	CASSQDSNAGELFF	TGTGCCAGCAGCCAAGATAGTAACGCCGGGGAGCTGTTTTTT
TRBJ2-5	TRBV9	.	.	CASSVGGGQETQYF	TGTGCCAGCAGCGTAGGTGGAGGACAAGAGACCCAGTACTTC
TRBJ2-1	TRBV19	TRBD1	.	CASSIFPRGQYNEQFF	TGTGCCAGTAGTATTTTTCCCAGGGGGCAATACAATGAGCAGTTCTTC
TRBJ1-2	TRBV30	.	.	CACPIGGRYGYTF	TGTGCCTGTCCCATAGGTGGGAGATATGGCTACACCTTC
TRBJ2-1	TRBV10-3	.	many	CAISETTLWNEQFF	TGTGCCATCAGTGAAACTACCCTCTGGAATGAGCAGTTCTTC
TRBJ1-6	TRBV5-5	TRBD1	.	CASSSRGLGYNSPLHF	TGTGCCAGCAGCAGCAGGGGGCTGGGGTATAATTCACCCCTCCACTTT
TRBJ2-5	TRBV6-4	.	.	CASSPTGAMEETQYF	TGTGCCAGCAGCCCGACAGGTGCTATGGAAGAGACCCAGTACTTC
TRBJ1-1	TRBV13	TRBD1	once	CASSSQGQGLVNTEAFF	TGTGCCAGCAGCTCCCAGGGACAGGGGTTGGTGAACACTGAAGCTTTCTTT
TRBJ2-2	TRBV7-2	.	.	CASSLAWGGGELFF	TGTGCCAGCAGCTTAGCCTGGGGCGGCGGGGAGCTGTTTTTT
TRBJ2-3	TRBV24-1	TRBD2	once	CATSVDSGSTDTQYF	TGTGCCACCAGTGTTGATAGCGGGAGCACAGATACGCAGTATTTT
TRBJ2-4	TRBV9	.	.	CASSEPGNKNIQYF	TGTGCCAGCAGCGAGCCGGGTAACAAAAACATTCAGTACTTC
TRBJ2-3	TRBV27	TRBD1	.	CASNIGQGVPDTQYF	TGTGCCAGCAACATCGGACAGGGGGTTCCAGATACGCAGTATTTT
TRBJ1-2	TRBV13	TRBD1	.	CASSPWDRRFYGYTF	TGTGCCAGCAGCCCATGGGACAGGAGATTCTATGGCTACACCTTC
TRBJ2-7	TRBV5-1	.	.	CASSSEALHEQYF	TGCGCCAGCAGCTCCGAGGCATTACACGAGCAGTACTTC
TRBJ2-5	TRBV6-5	.	.	CASSSEWTQYF	TGTGCCAGCAGCTCTGAGTGGACCCAGTACTTC
TRBJ2-5	TRBV5-1	TRBD1	.	CASSLGGQGRQETQYF	TGCGCCAGCAGCTTGGGGGGACAGGGGCGTCAAGAGACCCAGTACTTC
TRBJ1-6	TRBV4-2	.	.	CASSQVVNSPLHF	TGTGCCAGCAGCCAAGTCGTGAATTCACCCCTCCACTTT
TRBJ1-2	TRBV3-1/TRBV3-2	.	.	CASTRGEGNYGYTF	TGTGCCAGCACCCGCGGGGAGGGAAACTATGGCTACACCTTC
TRBJ1-2	TRBV27	TRBD1	.	CASSLSGTGAGYTF	TGTGCCAGCAGTTTATCGGGGACAGGGGCTGGCTACACCTTC
TRBJ1-2	TRBV7-2	.	.	CASSRDINYGYTF	TGTGCCAGCAGCAGAGACATCAACTATGGCTACACCTTC
TRBJ1-3	TRBV30	.	.	CAWSGGFGNTIYF	TGTGCCTGGAGTGGAGGGTTCGGAAACACCATATATTTT
TRBJ2-5	TRBV28	TRBD2	.	CASSSPEGLAGETQYF	TGTGCCAGCAGTTCCCCTGAGGGGCTAGCGGGAGAGACCCAGTACTTC
TRBJ2-7	TRBV2	.	.	CASSEVGREDNEQYF	TGTGCCAGCAGTGAAGTGGGCAGGGAGGATAACGAGCAGTACTTC
TRBJ2-7	TRBV6-5	TRBD2	.	CASSYSGSGEQYF	TGTGCCAGCAGTTACAGCGGGAGTGGCGAGCAGTACTTC
TRBJ1-5	TRBV20-1	TRBD1	.	CSASQGVNQPQHF	TGCAGTGCTAGTCAGGGGGTCAATCAGCCCCAGCATTTT
TRBJ2-3	TRBV5-1	TRBD2	.	CASSLGTGLAIDTQYF	TGCGCCAGCAGCTTGGGAACGGGACTAGCGATTGATACGCAGTATTTT
TRBJ1-1	TRBV21-1	.	.	CASRMRVTEAFF	TGTGCCAGCAGGATGCGGGTCACTGAAGCTTTCTTT
TRBJ2-7	TRBV10-3	TRBD2	.	CAISSTSGTGEQYF	TGTGCCATCAGTTCGACTAGCGGGACCGGCGAGCAGTACTTC
TRBJ2-7	TRBV7-2	.	once	CASSPWALLEQYF	TGTGCCAGCAGCCCGTGGGCCCTCCTAGAGCAGTACTTC
TRBJ2-2	TRBV12-2	.	.	CASREAGTKAPGELFF	TGTGCAAGTCGCGAAGCCGGGACTAAAGCCCCCGGGGAGCTGTTTTTT
TRBJ1-1	TRBV10-3	.	.	CAISEVRDTEAFF	TGTGCCATCAGTGAGGTCAGGGACACTGAAGCTTTCTTT
TRBJ2-1	TRBV7-3	TRBD2	.	CASSSQGGTSGSNEQFF	TGTGCCAGCAGCTCACAAGGAGGGACTAGCGGGAGTAATGAGCAGTTCTTC
TRBJ2-3	TRBV10-2	TRBD2	.	CASSETDTSGSLPTQYF	TGCGCCAGCAGTGAGACCGACACTAGCGGGAGCCTTCCTACGCAGTATTTT
TRBJ2-5	TRBV5-1	.	.	CASSSPGGPVQTQYF	TGCGCCAGCAGCTCGCCCGGAGGGCCTGTACAGACCCAGTACTTC
TRBJ2-5	TRBV28	TRBD1	.	CASSLMDRKETQYF	TGTGCCAGCAGTTTGATGGACAGGAAAGAGACCCAGTACTTC
TRBJ2-7	TRBV28	TRBD1	.	CASRKDRTSAYEQYF	TGTGCCAGCAGAAAGGACAGGACAAGCGCCTACGAGCAGTACTTC
TRBJ1-1	TRBV21-1	.	.	CASNAVSGTQLVVMNTEAFF	TGTGCCAGCAACGCTGTTAGCGGGACACAATTGGTCGTGATGAACACTGAAGCTTTCTTT